This entry concerns a single TCR beta chain. This entry is derived from a study of blood T cell repertoires in COVID-19. Across the whole study: In each case, the material was cDNA or gDNA derived from T cells, B-cell-depleted T cells, or PBMCs.

Seattle cases were enrolled at active infection and followed longitudinally. In the original analysis: The authors estimated nucleated cell counts from reference gene primer amplification. Profiling relied on immunoSEQ multiplex PCR, and the TCRdb table lists in-frame clones only, not all of them. V and J calls and clone size are as listed in that table; D and trimming were resolved from the DNA. The sample includes 400,000 to 450,000 clones, approximately 88% of them seen just once. The CDR3 spans 15 residues. This receptor was obtained from a woman in her forties or fifties with COVID-19, enrolled during active disease. The V and J genes are TRBV12-1 and TRBJ2-5; the D call TRBD1 from the table was never checked on the DNA. TRBV12-1 is given as a pseudogene. Sample: peripheral blood. The CDR3 DNA reads as TGTGCCACCCACCGCTGGGACAGGGGGCGAGAGACCCAGTACTTC. As protein: CATHRWDRGRETQYF.